The next 26 T cell receptor beta chains were all read from a single sample in a study of response to subunit inactivated influenza vaccine. TCRdb independently ran MiXCR on the RT-PCR reads; one entry per CDR3 protein. The sample lists about half a million distinct CDR3 sequences, approximately 24% occurring once. The material sequenced was CD4+ T cells sorted from PBMCs, taken less than 6 days after vaccination. The receptor source for this set is a man aged 45-65 years who received an inactivated influenza vaccine.

The chain joins TRBV7-9 to TRBJ1-2; 7 bases are a match to TRBD1. The CDR3 covers 12 residues. V trimming: 4 bases; J trimming: 8 bases; junction bases outside the gene matches: 4. CDR1 SEHNR and CDR2 FQNEAQ come from the germline V gene (reference sequence). CDR3 nucleotides: TGTGCCAGCAGCTCCGGACAGGTGGGCTACACCTTC. This gives the protein CASSSGQVGYTF.

This clonotype has just a few counts. The gene calls are TRBV20-1 and TRBJ1-2; a weak D match, TRBD1 (5 bases). V lost 6 bases and J 8 bases, leaving 16 bases between the germline ends. Germline lookup yields CDR1 DFQATT and CDR2 SNEGSKA (reference sequence). The CDR3 extends over 12 amino acids. The CDR3 nucleotides read TGCAGTGCAGAAGACAGATCCGGCGGCTACACCTTC. Amino acids: CSAEDRSGGYTF.

This clonotype occurred a few times. V usage is TRBV5-5 and J usage is TRBJ1-4, with TRBD1 as a possible D gene (5 bases). The CDR3 has 15 residues. Trimming shortened V by 1 base and J by 1 base, and 8 bases separated the two germline ends. The germline CDR1 and CDR2 sequences are SGHKS and YYEKEE (reference sequence). The CDR3 protein is CASSLWQGTNEKLFF. The CDR3 DNA sequence: TGTGCCAGCAGCTTGTGGCAGGGAACTAATGAAAAACTGTTTTTT.

The chain carries TRBV7-2 and TRBJ1-6; D is unresolved. This CDR3 is built from 15 residues. CDR1 is SGHTA, CDR2 FQGNSA, per germline. The V end was cut by 5 bases, the J end by 0 bases, with 8 bases between. CDR3 sequence reads: CASSEQSSYNSPLHF. The DNA of the CDR3 is TGTGCCAGCAGCGAACAGAGCTCCTATAATTCACCCCTCCACTTT. Variable domain in full (rest from reference TRBV7-2 and TRBJ1-6): GAGVSQSPSNKVTEKGKDVELRCDPISGHTALYWYRQSLGQGLEFLIYFQGNSAPDKSGLPSDRFSAERTGGSVSTLTIQRTQQEDSAVYLCASSEQSSYNSPLHFGNGTRLTVT.

V gene TRBV20-1 combines with J gene TRBJ2-1; TRBD2 agrees at 7 bases. Germline assignment: CDR1 DFQATT and CDR2 SNEGSKA (reference sequence). The CDR3 is 16 amino acids. The V gene end was trimmed by 3 bases and the J gene end by 6 bases; junction bases not matched to a gene: 14. For the CDR3, the DNA is TGCAGTGCTAGGGAACTAGCGTTCCCCGGGGGCAATGAGCAGTTCTTC. Protein product: CSARELAFPGGNEQFF.

V usage is TRBV4-1 and J usage is TRBJ2-2, with 10 bases matching TRBD2. This CDR3 is built from 15 residues. Losses at the gene ends were 4 bases for V and 7 bases for J; bases not matched to a gene: 6. Germline CDR1 reads MGHRA; CDR2 reads YSYEKL. The CDR3 region is CASSLAGGWDGELFF. As DNA, the CDR3 is TGCGCCAGCAGCCTAGCGGGGGGCTGGGACGGGGAGCTGTTTTTT.

The rearrangement joins TRBV12-3 or TRBV12-4 to TRBJ2-6, with no clear D. This CDR3 is 14 amino acids long. V was pared by 7 bases and J by 2 bases, with 9 bases between. For the CDR3, the DNA is TGTGCCAGCACGCGTTTCCCTGGGGCCAACGTCCTGACTTTC. It translates to CASTRFPGANVLTF.

This chain connects TRBV20-1 to TRBJ2-1; D is unresolved. This CDR3 region has 14 residues. Germline V gene lookup returns CDR1 DFQATT and CDR2 SNEGSKA (reference sequence). The V and J ends lost 8 bases and 5 bases respectively, with 19 bases between them. CDR3 in DNA: TGCAGTTCACTTGCTCACGATAAAAACAATGAGCAGTTCTTC. Translation: CSSLAHDKNNEQFF.

The V and J genes are TRBV7-8 and TRBJ2-5; 7 nucleotides agree with TRBD1. V was clipped by 5 bases and J by 4 bases; unmatched bases: 7. Germline lookup yields CDR1 SGHVS and CDR2 FQNEAQ. The CDR3 has 14 residues. The CDR3 DNA follows: TGTGCCAGCAGCCCCGGGACAGAGCGAGAGACCCAGTACTTC. This encodes CASSPGTERETQYF.

In its sample, this clonotype was seen a few times. The chain employs TRBV29-1 and TRBJ1-1; 10 bases are shared with TRBD1. The V gene end was trimmed by 6 bases and the J gene end by 11 bases; junction bases not matched to a gene: 9. In germline, CDR1 is SQVTM, CDR2 ANQGSEA. CDR3 length: 12 residues. CDR3 DNA: TGCAGCGTGAACCGACAGGGGGCTCGGGCTTTCTTT. Amino acids: CSVNRQGARAFF.

This clonotype has just a few counts. The V and J genes are TRBV30 and TRBJ2-7, with 13 positions matching TRBD2. Germline CDR1 reads GTSNPN; CDR2 reads SVGIG (reference sequence). The trim removed 2 bases at V and 1 base at J, leaving 5 bases unmatched. CDR3 size: 16 residues. In DNA form, the CDR3 reads TGTGCCTGGAGTCGGGGACTAGCGGGACTATCCTACGAGCAGTACTTC. Translated: CAWSRGLAGLSYEQYF.

This sequence joins TRBV6-2 or TRBV6-3 and TRBJ2-7; D is perhaps TRBD2 (6 bases). The CDR3 is 15 amino acids. The V end was cut by 2 bases, the J end by 4 bases, with 15 bases between. The germline gives CDR1 MNHEY, CDR2 SVGEGT. CDR3 sequence: CASSYGWRGTYEQYF. In DNA, the CDR3 is TGTGCCAGCAGTTACGGTTGGAGGGGTACGTACGAGCAGTACTTC.

This rearrangement joins TRBV10-3 to TRBJ1-2; 8 nucleotides match TRBD1. The CDR3 is made up of 16 amino acids. Germline-derived CDR1 and CDR2 are ENHRY and SYGVKD. V trimming: 2 bases; J trimming: 4 bases; junction bases outside the gene matches: 9. The CDR3 DNA reads TGTGCCATCAGTGAGCAAATTCAGGGGGCCGGCTATGGCTACACCTTC. The encoded protein is CAISEQIQGAGYGYTF.

The rearrangement uses TRBV15 and TRBJ1-1; TRBD1 agrees at 7 bases. Trimming took 1 base from V and 1 from J; bases not matched to a gene: 12. This CDR3 spans 18 amino acids. Looked up from germline, CDR1 is LNHNV and CDR2 is YYDKDF (reference sequence). CDR3 amino acids: CATSRGTSHRGWNTEAFF. DNA of the CDR3: TGTGCCACCAGCAGAGGAACCAGTCACAGGGGTTGGAACACTGAAGCTTTCTTT.

This clonotype was detected ten times or more. The rearrangement links TRBV5-1 to TRBJ2-3, with 11 positions matching TRBD2. Germline assignment: CDR1 SGHRS and CDR2 YFSETQ. V shed 4 bases, J shed 2 bases, and the junction held 9 bases outside the gene matches. The CDR3 sequence is 17 residues long. In DNA, the CDR3 is TGCGCCAGCAGCCGGGGGACTAGCGGATTACTCACAGATACGCAGTATTTT. Encoded protein: CASSRGTSGLLTDTQYF.

The chain recombines TRBV7-6 with TRBJ1-4, with D possibly matching TRBD1 (5 bases). CDR3 length equals 13 residues. V gave up 2 bases and J gave up 8 bases, with 9 bases separating them. The germline V gene has CDR1 SGHVS and CDR2 FNYEAQ. The CDR3 is CASSLNRIEKLFF. The CDR3 DNA reads TGTGCCAGCAGCTTAAACAGGATCGAAAAACTGTTTTTT. Complete variable domain (other parts from reference TRBV7-6 and TRBJ1-4): GAGVSQSPRYKVTKRGQDVALRCDPISGHVSLYWYRQALGQGPEFLTYFNYEAQQDKSGLPNDRFSAERPEGSISTLTIQRTEQRDSAMYRCASSLNRIEKLFFGSGTQLSVL.

The genes are TRBV5-6 and TRBJ2-5; no clear D. Deletions cut 4 bases from V and 9 bases from J, with 16 bases between. The CDR3 sequence is 13 residues long. The germline V gene has CDR1 SGHDT and CDR2 YYEEEE. In nucleotides, the CDR3 is TGTGCCAGCAGCCAACCTTCCCGTTCGCCCCAGTACTTC. Translated, it gives CASSQPSRSPQYF.

In its sample, this clonotype was seen a few times. The rearrangement joins TRBV6-5 to TRBJ2-1, with D perhaps matching TRBD2 (6 bases). V dropped 2 bases and J dropped 2 bases, with 13 bases sitting between them. The CDR3 length is 16 residues. Germline CDR1 and CDR2: MNHEY and SVGAGI. The CDR3 loop is CASSYGVAGPYNEQFF. DNA for the CDR3: TGTGCCAGCAGTTACGGGGTCGCGGGACCCTACAATGAGCAGTTCTTC.

This clonotype occurred a few times. V gene TRBV6-5 combines with J gene TRBJ2-7, with D maybe TRBD2 (5 bases). Germline values: CDR1 MNHEY, CDR2 SVGAGI. V lost 0 bases and J lost 1, with 10 bases in between. CDR3 length equals 15 residues. CDR3 bases: TGTGCCAGCAGTTACTCGGGAGCTTGGTCCTACGAGCAGTACTTC. Amino acid sequence: CASSYSGAWSYEQYF.

This clonotype occurred a few times. V usage is TRBV7-3 and J usage is TRBJ2-1; D tentatively reads TRBD1 or TRBD2 (6 bases each). V dropped 6 bases and J dropped 6 bases, with 21 bases sitting between them. CDR3 length: 16 residues. Germline V gene lookup returns CDR1 SGHTA and CDR2 FQGTGA. CDR3 bases: TGTGCCAGCAGTCGGGGGCCTACCCTGAAGGGCAATGAGCAGTTCTTC. It yields the protein CASSRGPTLKGNEQFF.

This clonotype was observed a few times. The gene calls are TRBV27 and TRBJ2-7; weak D call: TRBD2 (7 bases). This CDR3 is built from 15 residues. Germline assignment: CDR1 MNHEY and CDR2 SMNVEV (reference sequence). The V gene lost 6 bases and the J gene lost 3 bases, with 18 bases spanning the gap. In DNA, the CDR3 is TGTGCCAGCAGCCTGCAGAGGGGAGGGGGCTACGAGCAGTACTTC. Translation: CASSLQRGGGYEQYF.

This chain connects TRBV19 to TRBJ2-3; TRBD1 is a possible D gene (6 bases). The length of the CDR3 is 15 residues. CDR1 is LNHDA, CDR2 SQIVND, per germline (reference sequence). The germline V and J ends were trimmed by 9 bases and 2 bases, with 18 bases remaining between them. The CDR3 here is CASKKPGQFTDTQYF. CDR3 coding DNA: TGTGCCAGCAAAAAACCGGGACAATTCACAGATACGCAGTATTTT.

The V and J genes are TRBV10-3 and TRBJ2-1; TRBD2 aligns across 7 bases. V dropped 6 bases and J dropped 7; count of bases not matched to a gene: 12. The CDR3 is 15 amino acids. Germline lookup yields CDR1 ENHRY and CDR2 SYGVKD. The CDR3 DNA reads as TGTGCCATCAGACCACACAGCGGGGCGGAGAATGAGCAGTTCTTC. Its protein is CAIRPHSGAENEQFF.

This clonotype was counted a few times. The chain carries TRBV12-3 or TRBV12-4 and TRBJ2-2; D call uncertain. The CDR3 is 12 amino acids. The V end lost 3 bases, the J end lost 9 bases, and 8 bases lay between the germline ends. CDR3 DNA sequence: TGTGCCAGCAGTTTTGTCTCCCGGGAGCTGTTTTTT. Translation: CASSFVSRELFF.

J is TRBJ2-1 and V is TRBV28, with 9 nucleotides matching TRBD1. V dropped 1 base and J dropped 5; count of bases not matched to a gene: 6. In germline, CDR1 is MDHEN, CDR2 SYDVKM. This CDR3 comprises 16 residues. The DNA for the CDR3 is TGTGCCAGCAGTTTATCCCCGGGACAGGGAAACAATGAGCAGTTCTTC. It codes for CASSLSPGQGNNEQFF.

The chain joins TRBV20-1 to TRBJ2-3; D not certain. The CDR3 totals 13 residues. Germline V gene data show CDR1 as DFQATT and CDR2 as SNEGSKA (reference sequence). The CDR3 coding sequence is TGCAGCGTAGCTGTAGATAGCACAGATACGCAGTATTTT. Protein sequence: CSVAVDSTDTQYF.